The 8 T cell receptor beta chains below were found in one sample sequenced in a study of graft-versus-host responses after intestinal transplantation. Profiled with immunoSEQ multiplex PCR; TCRdb holds only in-frame clones, not every one. The repertoire consists of roughly 99,000 clones, with roughly 83% occurring once and the leading ten covering approximately 1.5%. This material consisted of PBMCs, taken 255 days after intestinal transplant. The source of these receptors is a human patient who received an intestinal transplant, so some T cells may come from the graft donor.

The chain uses TRBV7-9 and TRBJ2-1; D tentatively reads TRBD1 or TRBD2 (5 bases each). CDR1 and CDR2 (germline): SEHNR, FQNEAQ (reference sequence). The CDR3 runs 15 residues. V lost 6 bases and J lost 7, with 19 bases in between. CDR3: CASRLGASRWNEQFF. CDR3 DNA sequence: TGTGCCAGCAGACTAGGGGCCTCCCGGTGGAATGAGCAGTTCTTC.

V is TRBV6-1 and J is TRBJ2-5, with D uncertain. This CDR3 is built from 14 residues. In germline, CDR1 is MNHNS, CDR2 SASEGT. Between the trimmed V and J ends, which lost 5 bases and 1 base, there was a span of 11 bases. The CDR3 is CASSSGHSQETQYF. The CDR3 DNA is TGTGCCAGCAGTAGTGGCCATTCCCAAGAGACCCAGTACTTC.

This clone was counted a single time. CDR3 loop: CASSATGTGRPGELFF. CDR3 nucleotides: TGCGCCAGCAGCGCTACCGGGACAGGGAGGCCCGGGGAGCTGTTTTTT. The rearrangement uses TRBV5-1 and TRBJ2-2, with 9 bases lining up with TRBD1. Germline values: CDR1 SGHRS, CDR2 YFSETQ. The CDR3 has 16 amino acids. V dropped 4 bases and J dropped 6; count of bases not matched to a gene: 10.

The chain has TRBV19 and TRBJ2-7; possible D gene TRBD2, 8 bases. The V end was cut by 3 bases, the J end by 5 bases, with 17 bases between. Germline CDR1 and CDR2: LNHDA and SQIVND (reference sequence). The CDR3 is made up of 15 amino acids. This CDR3 reads CASSISGRGQDEQYF. CDR3 DNA: TGTGCCAGTAGTATTTCCGGGAGGGGGCAGGACGAGCAGTACTTC.

V and J are TRBV6-1 and TRBJ2-7; D is uncertain. This CDR3 is built from 14 residues. The V and J ends lost 6 bases and 7 bases respectively, with 19 bases between them. The germline CDR1 and CDR2 sequences are MNHNS and SASEGT. CDR3 in amino acids: CASRPGVLMWEQYF. The CDR3 coding sequence is TGTGCCAGCAGGCCTGGGGTCCTAATGTGGGAGCAGTACTTC.

The V call is TRBV28, the J call TRBJ2-5, with 9 bases matching TRBD2. CDR3 size: 15 residues. From germline, CDR1 is MDHEN and CDR2 SYDVKM. V lost 4 bases and J lost 4; bases outside the gene matches: 7. CDR3 coding DNA: TGTGCCAGCAGTTCCTACGGACTAGCGAGAGAGACCCAGTACTTC. Protein product: CASSSYGLARETQYF.

The chain has TRBV30 and TRBJ1-1; perhaps TRBD1 as D (5 bases). This CDR3 has 10 residues. Germline lookup yields CDR1 GTSNPN and CDR2 SVGIG (reference sequence). The CDR3 loop is CAGGAYEAFF. CDR3 coding DNA: TGTGCTGGGGGTGCGTATGAAGCTTTCTTT.

This chain uses TRBV29-1 with TRBJ2-5; TRBD1 might be the D (6 bases). The V and J ends lost 6 bases and 1 base respectively, with 15 bases between them. Germline V gives CDR1 SQVTM, CDR2 ANQGSEA. CDR3 length: 14 residues. This chain's CDR3 is CSVALGGSQETQYF. As DNA, the CDR3 is TGCAGCGTCGCCTTAGGGGGTAGCCAAGAGACCCAGTACTTC.